The next 22 T cell receptor beta chains were all read from a single sample in a study of blood T cells in healthy people across ages. Sample-barcoded 5' priming and a J-beta primer mix drove a second PCR of roughly 6 to 12 cycles. Each CDR3 protein gets one entry after TCRdb re-called the 5' RACE reads with MiXCR. The sample includes about 730,000 distinct CDR3 sequences, about 42% of them seen just once. The specimen was blood. The receptor set was obtained from a woman in her sixties in good health.

This clonotype was counted between two and nine times. The chain joins TRBV11-1 to TRBJ2-1, with 8 bases fitting TRBD2. Germline V gene data show CDR1 as SGHAT and CDR2 as FQDESV (reference sequence). The CDR3 has 15 amino acids. The trim removed 4 bases at V and 5 bases at J, leaving 7 bases unmatched. The CDR3 sequence is CASSCVPGGNNEQFF. The DNA of the CDR3 is TGTGCCAGCAGCTGCGTCCCGGGGGGGAACAATGAGCAGTTCTTC. The variable domain in full, completed from reference TRBV11-1 and TRBJ2-1, reads EAEVAQSPRYKITEKSQAVAFWCDPISGHATLYWYRQILGQGPELLVQFQDESVVDDSQLPKDRFSAERLKGVDSTLKIQPAELGDSAMYLCASSCVPGGNNEQFFGPGTRLTVL.

For this clonotype: This CDR3 fails to terminate in the conserved phenylalanine or tryptophan, so it likely reflects a read error. The V gene is TRBV4-2, the J gene TRBJ2-5; 8 bases are shared with TRBD2. With V trimmed by 2 bases and J by 1 base, 9 bases remained unmatched. This CDR3 is 17 amino acids long. The germline gives CDR1 LGHNA, CDR2 YNFKEQ. In DNA form, the CDR3 reads TGTGCCAGCAGCCAATTCGGGGCTAGCGGGTCCCAAGAGACCCAGTACGTC. Residues: CASSQFGASGSQETQYV.

This clonotype was detected only a few times. This chain links TRBV4-2 with TRBJ2-7; TRBD2 agrees at 9 bases. With 0 bases clipped from V and 7 bases from J, the junction kept 13 bases outside the gene matches. The CDR3 loop spans 17 amino acids. Germline values: CDR1 LGHNA, CDR2 YNFKEQ. CDR3 sequence reads: CASSQDDRLAGYNEQYF. Here the CDR3 DNA reads TGTGCCAGCAGCCAAGATGACCGGCTAGCGGGGTACAATGAGCAGTACTTC.

This clonotype was seen ten or more times. This chain connects TRBV24-1 to TRBJ2-7, with D perhaps matching TRBD2 (5 bases). Germline V lookup: CDR1 KGHDR, CDR2 SFDVKD. Trimming took 4 bases from V and 7 from J, leaving 13 bases between them. The CDR3 runs to 13 residues. CDR3 loop: CATSEGDYREQYF. For the CDR3, the DNA is TGTGCCACCAGTGAGGGAGACTACAGAGAGCAGTACTTC.

The rearrangement uses TRBV6-6 and TRBJ1-1, with no clear D. Deletions cut 4 bases from V and 3 bases from J, with 9 bases between. Germline CDR1 and CDR2: MNHNY and SVGAGI (reference sequence). The CDR3 totals 13 residues. CDR3 nucleotide sequence: TGTGCCAGCAGTTCTACGGCCTACACTGAAGCTTTCTTT. Translating gives CASSSTAYTEAFF.

V and J are TRBV29-1 and TRBJ1-1; D perhaps matches TRBD1 (6 bases). The CDR3 extends over 14 amino acids. Germline V gene sequence: CDR1 SQVTM, CDR2 ANQGSEA. DNA of the CDR3: TGCAGAGTCCTAAGTACAGGGAAGAACACTGAAGCTTTCTTT. Amino acid sequence: CRVLSTGKNTEAFF.

This clonotype was seen a handful of times. The gene calls are TRBV6-2 or TRBV6-3 and TRBJ2-2; D is unclear. The V end lost 7 bases, the J end lost 1 base, and 4 bases lay between the germline ends. This CDR3 has 12 residues. The germline gives CDR1 MNHEY, CDR2 SVGEGT. CDR3 amino acids: CASNLNTGELFF. The CDR3 DNA follows: TGTGCCAGCAACCTGAACACCGGGGAGCTGTTTTTT.

This clonotype was counted between two and nine times. The chain links TRBV11-3 to TRBJ2-1, with a tentative D call TRBD1 (5 bases). Between the trimmed V and J ends, which lost 5 bases and 10 bases, there was a span of 12 bases. The CDR3 totals 12 residues. The germline CDR1 and CDR2 sequences are SGHNT and YENEEA. CDR3 sequence: CASSPTQGEQFF. DNA for the CDR3: TGTGCCAGCAGCCCGACGCAGGGAGAGCAGTTCTTC.

The rearrangement joins TRBV5-1 to TRBJ2-1; 7 positions agree with TRBD2. This CDR3 is built from 17 residues. J gave up 1 base and V 2 bases, and 9 bases lay outside the gene matches. The germline CDR1 and CDR2 sequences are SGHRS and YFSETQ. As DNA, the CDR3 is TGCGCCAGCAGCTTAAGGTCGGCGGGAGCATCCTACAATGAGCAGTTCTTC. This translates into CASSLRSAGASYNEQFF.

For this clonotype: Germline and junction disagree at one end, which may indicate a read error. The chain couples TRBV13 to TRBJ2-6; TRBD1 might be the D (5 bases). CDR1 PRHDT and CDR2 FYEKMQ come from the germline V gene (reference sequence). This CDR3 comprises 13 residues. CDR3 DNA: TGTGCCGGCAGGGTGTTTGGGGCCAACGTCCTGACTTTC. Its translation: CAGRVFGANVLTF.

As concerns this clonotype: With a much larger clone just one base away, this may be a read error. V gene TRBV7-9 combines with J gene TRBJ2-1; no clear D. This CDR3 has 14 amino acids. Trimming removed 2 bases at V and 10 bases at J, with 15 bases between. Germline V CDR1 and CDR2: SEHNR, FQNEAQ (reference sequence). The CDR3 DNA follows: TGTGCCAGCAGCTTAAGCGACCCCCTCTACGAGCAGTTCTTC. Protein product: CASSLSDPLYEQFF.

The genes are TRBV5-1 and TRBJ2-3; 8 nucleotides match TRBD2. The V segment lost 5 bases and the J segment 3 bases; nucleotides outside the gene matches: 11. This CDR3 is built from 16 residues. The V gene's germline CDR1 is SGHRS and CDR2 YFSETQ. In DNA form, the CDR3 reads TGCGCCAGCAGGTCAACTAGCGGAGTTTTTACAGATACGCAGTATTTT. Its protein product is CASRSTSGVFTDTQYF.

With respect to this clonotype: An end of the junction differs from the germline gene, which may be a read error. This rearrangement joins TRBV20-1 to TRBJ2-3; 8 positions match TRBD2. This CDR3 has 16 residues. CDR1 is DFQATT and CDR2 is SNEGSKA in the germline V gene (reference sequence). The CDR3 nucleotides are TGCAGTACTAGGCGGGAGGCAGGAGTGGCCACAGATACGCAGTATTTT. Translation: CSTRREAGVATDTQYF.

This clonotype showed up just a few times. This rearrangement joins TRBV20-1 to TRBJ2-7; 7 nucleotides agree with TRBD1. The CDR3 consists of 14 residues. In germline, CDR1 is DFQATT, CDR2 SNEGSKA (reference sequence). V was clipped by 1 base and J by 5 bases; unmatched bases: 8. CDR3 nucleotides: TGCAGTGCTAGAGTAGAGGGGGCGCTGAACGAGCAGTACTTC. Protein product: CSARVEGALNEQYF.

This clonotype has a single count. The germline gene is not matched at one end of the junction; a read error may be the cause. The V gene is TRBV4-3, the J gene TRBJ1-2, with D maybe TRBD1 (5 bases). From germline, CDR1 is LGHNA and CDR2 YSLEER. The CDR3 runs 14 residues. The CDR3 protein is CASSQDTGRYDYTF. As DNA, the CDR3 is TGCGCCAGCAGCCAAGATACAGGTCGGTATGACTACACCTTC.

Only a few counts were recorded for this clonotype. The chain carries TRBV2 and TRBJ2-5; D unresolved. The V end lost 6 bases, the J end lost 3 bases, and 5 bases lay between the germline ends. The CDR3 length is 11 residues. The germline gives CDR1 SNHLY, CDR2 FYNNEI. The CDR3 DNA reads TGTGCCAGCAGGATGGAAGAGACCCAGTACTTC. Translating gives CASRMEETQYF.

This clonotype was recorded a few times. J is TRBJ2-7 and V is TRBV6-1; D ambiguous. The CDR3 loop spans 11 amino acids. Germline values: CDR1 MNHNS, CDR2 SASEGT. Trimming left V 2 bases short and J 4 bases short, with 3 bases between. The CDR3 loop is CASSEPYEQYF. CDR3 nucleotide sequence: TGTGCCAGCAGTGAACCGTACGAGCAGTACTTC.

The V call is TRBV4-2, the J call TRBJ2-3, with D possibly matching TRBD2 (6 bases). The germline V gene has CDR1 LGHNA and CDR2 YNFKEQ. V was shortened by 8 bases and J by 1 base, with 13 bases between the two germline ends. This CDR3 comprises 14 residues. The CDR3 nucleotides are TGTGCCAGCGGGCGCTCGGGGGGCACAGATACGCAGTATTTT. Protein: CASGRSGGTDTQYF.

This clonotype occurred once. Just one base apart from a much larger clone, this may be a read error. The chain employs TRBV29-1 and TRBJ2-1; 9 nucleotides agree with TRBD1. Germline V gives CDR1 SQVTM, CDR2 ANQGSEA. After removal of 6 bases from V and 10 bases from J, the junction contained 4 bases not matched to a gene. The CDR3 is 11 amino acids. CDR3: CSVGQGYEQFF. The CDR3, as DNA: TGCAGCGTGGGACAGGGCTACGAGCAGTTCTTC.

This rearrangement joins TRBV7-3 to TRBJ2-5; D is perhaps TRBD1 or TRBD2 (5 bases each). The germline V and J ends were trimmed by 5 bases and 1 base, with 11 bases remaining between them. CDR3 length equals 14 residues. Per germline, CDR1 SGHTA and CDR2 FQGTGA. This chain's CDR3 is CASSVLGVQETQYF. The CDR3 nucleotides read TGTGCCAGCAGCGTGTTGGGGGTCCAAGAGACCCAGTACTTC. Filled out from reference TRBV7-3 and TRBJ2-5, the complete variable domain reads GAGVSQTPSNKVTEKGKYVELRCDPISGHTALYWYRQSLGQGPEFLIYFQGTGAADDSGLPNDRFFAVRPEGSVSTLKIQRTERGDSAVYLCASSVLGVQETQYFGPGTRLLVL.

V is TRBV20-1 and J is TRBJ2-1; D remains unclear. Germline lookup yields CDR1 DFQATT and CDR2 SNEGSKA (reference sequence). The V end was cut by 2 bases, the J end by 0 bases, with 8 bases between. The CDR3 runs 14 residues. The CDR3 sequence is CSARPAYSYNEQFF. CDR3 nucleotides: TGCAGTGCTAGACCGGCCTACTCCTACAATGAGCAGTTCTTC.

This clonotype was seen more than once but under ten times. The chain recombines TRBV5-1 with TRBJ2-5, with 11 bases lining up with TRBD1. The J call is doubtful: the DNA matches TRBJ2-7 better. Germline values: CDR1 SGHRS, CDR2 YFSETQ. This CDR3 spans 15 amino acids. The CDR3 nucleotides are TGCGCCAGCAGCACGCCGGGACAGGGGGTCTACGAGCAGTACTTC. Protein sequence: CASSTPGQGVYEQYF.